Presented here are 22 T cell receptor beta chains from one specimen sequenced in a study of cytomegalovirus exposure and HLA in healthy donors. Use of 60 Vbeta and 13 Jbeta primers characterized the PCR. Only in-frame clones appear in the TCRdb table, and some are missing; sequencing was by immunoSEQ multiplex PCR. Counted here are about 250,000 clones, about 80% occurring once; the ten biggest clones make up about 0.29%. The sequenced sample consisted of PBMCs. These receptors came from a girl aged 2-10 years in good health and CMV-seronegative.

DNA of the CDR3: TGCGCCAGCAGCTTTTTGACAGGGGATTACTACGAGCAGTACTTC. It codes for CASSFLTGDYYEQYF. The chain joins TRBV5-1 to TRBJ2-7; the match to TRBD1 covers 8 bases. Per the germline V gene, CDR1 is SGHRS and CDR2 is YFSETQ. The ends lost 2 bases at V and 3 bases at J; junction bases unmatched: 7. The CDR3 has 15 residues.

This clone has a single count. This rearrangement joins TRBV7-9 to TRBJ2-1, with 9 nucleotides matching TRBD2. Per the germline V gene, CDR1 is SEHNR and CDR2 is FQNEAQ (reference sequence). This CDR3 is built from 17 residues. The V and J ends lost 5 bases and 3 bases, in that order; junction bases with no gene match: 11. The CDR3 loop is CASSKRGSGGLYNEQFF. The CDR3 DNA follows: TGTGCCAGCAGCAAGAGGGGTAGCGGGGGCCTCTACAATGAGCAGTTCTTC.

The chain links TRBV28 to TRBJ1-6; unclear D gene. The CDR3 loop spans 15 amino acids. Trimming took off 6 bases at V and 0 bases at J, with 9 bases between the two ends. Per the germline V gene, CDR1 is MDHEN and CDR2 is SYDVKM. The CDR3 spells CASREERSYNSPLHF. DNA of the CDR3: TGTGCCAGCAGGGAAGAGCGCTCCTATAATTCACCCCTCCACTTT.

The chain couples TRBV27 to TRBJ2-3, with 7 bases lining up with TRBD2. The ends lost 4 bases at V and 3 bases at J; junction bases unmatched: 13. CDR1 MNHEY and CDR2 SMNVEV come from the germline V gene (reference sequence). CDR3 size: 17 residues. CDR3 coding DNA: TGTGCCAGCAGTTCCCGGGACTACGGAGTTTTTACAGATACGCAGTATTTT. It specifies CASSSRDYGVFTDTQYF.

The chain recombines TRBV6-5 with TRBJ2-1; maybe TRBD2 (6 bases). The CDR3 loop spans 16 amino acids. In germline, CDR1 is MNHEY, CDR2 SVGAGI. V lost 2 bases and J 2 bases, leaving 13 bases between the germline ends. The CDR3 nucleotides read TGTGCCAGCAGTTACCAGGGACTGCCTACCTACAATGAGCAGTTCTTC. Amino acids: CASSYQGLPTYNEQFF.

The J gene is TRBJ2-3, the V gene TRBV9; D perhaps matches TRBD1 (6 bases). Germline V lookup: CDR1 SGDLS, CDR2 YYNGEE. The CDR3 length is 17 residues. Trimming pared 4 bases from V and 2 bases from J, leaving 20 bases between. The CDR3 DNA is TGTGCCAGCAGCCCAGGGGTGAGGCTGACATTCACAGATACGCAGTATTTT. Translation gives CASSPGVRLTFTDTQYF.

Details on this clone: One junction end does not reproduce the germline sequence, and a read error may be involved. CDR3 DNA: TGTGCCAGCAGCTTAGGGCACTGGGGGGGAAACCTCTTC. It codes for CASSLGHWGGNLF. The V call is TRBV7-8, the J call TRBJ2-1, with 7 bases identical to TRBD2. The CDR3 covers 13 residues. Germline assignment: CDR1 SGHVS and CDR2 FQNEAQ. Full variable domain (remainder filled in from reference TRBV7-8 and TRBJ2-1): GAGVSQSPRYKVAKRGQDVALRCDPISGHVSLFWYQQALGQGPEFLTYFQNEAQLDKSGLPSDRFFAERPEGSVSTLKIQRTQQEDSAVYLCASSLGHWGGNLFGPGTRLTVL.

The sample holds a few counts of this clone. The chain has TRBV6-5 and TRBJ1-4; no firm D call. The germline V and J ends were trimmed by 5 bases and 0 bases, with 7 bases remaining between them. The CDR3 totals 14 residues. Germline V gene sequence: CDR1 MNHEY, CDR2 SVGAGI. The CDR3 protein is CASSTRSTNEKLFF. The CDR3, as DNA: TGTGCCAGCAGTACTCGGTCAACTAATGAAAAACTGTTTTTT.

This clone has just a few counts. V gene TRBV27 combines with J gene TRBJ2-7, with 8 positions matching TRBD1. The V segment lost 4 bases and the J segment 3 bases; nucleotides outside the gene matches: 8. Germline V gene lookup returns CDR1 MNHEY and CDR2 SMNVEV (reference sequence). The CDR3 has 15 amino acids. This CDR3 is CASSSHPGQDYEQYF. CDR3 bases: TGTGCCAGCAGTTCCCATCCGGGACAGGACTACGAGCAGTACTTC.

The chain couples TRBV2 to TRBJ1-2; possible D gene TRBD1, 5 bases. V lost 7 bases and J 1 base, leaving 10 bases between the germline ends. Germline values: CDR1 SNHLY, CDR2 FYNNEI. The CDR3 is 13 residues long. CDR3: CASKGRGNYGYTF. The CDR3 DNA is TGTGCCAGCAAGGGAAGGGGTAACTATGGCTACACCTTC.

The chain combines TRBV7-6 with TRBJ2-1; D is possibly TRBD1 (6 bases). This CDR3 contains 12 residues. Germline assignment: CDR1 SGHVS and CDR2 FNYEAQ. The V and J ends lost 1 base and 8 bases respectively, with 6 bases between them. The CDR3 loop is CASSLEGDEQFF. The DNA for the CDR3 is TGTGCCAGCAGCTTAGAGGGGGATGAGCAGTTCTTC.

The rearrangement uses TRBV27 and TRBJ2-7; 7 nucleotides match TRBD2. Germline V gene data show CDR1 as MNHEY and CDR2 as SMNVEV (reference sequence). V was pared by 5 bases and J by 3 bases, with 4 bases of the junction left unmatched. This CDR3 comprises 13 residues. In DNA form, the CDR3 reads TGTGCCAGCAGTGGGACTACTCTCTACGAGCAGTACTTC. Its protein product is CASSGTTLYEQYF.

This clone was seen a few times. The V and J genes are TRBV18 and TRBJ1-6; D may be TRBD1 (5 bases). CDR3 length equals 17 residues. Germline V CDR1 and CDR2: KGHSH, LQKENI. The V gene lost 4 bases and the J gene lost 1 base, with 14 bases spanning the gap. The CDR3 DNA follows: TGTGCCAGCTCACTATCCACAGGAGGGTCCTATAATTCACCCCTCCACTTT. Residues: CASSLSTGGSYNSPLHF. The entire variable domain, with the rest obtained from reference TRBV18 and TRBJ1-6, is as follows: NAGVMQNPRHLVRRRGQEARLRCSPMKGHSHVYWYRQLPEEGLKFMVYLQKENIIDESGMPKERFSAEFPKEGPSILRIQQVVRGDSAAYFCASSLSTGGSYNSPLHFGNGTRLTVT.

The chain is built from TRBV19 and TRBJ1-6, with 9 nucleotides matching TRBD1. The V segment lost 4 bases and the J segment 9 bases; nucleotides outside the gene matches: 10. CDR3 size: 16 residues. Germline CDR1 is LNHDA and CDR2 is SQIVND (reference sequence). The CDR3 DNA reads TGTGCCAGTAGTACGTGGCGACAGGGGGTAACTTCACCCCTCCACTTT. Protein sequence: CASSTWRQGVTSPLHF.

The J gene is TRBJ2-7, the V gene TRBV10-2, with 10 bases identical to TRBD2. The CDR3 is 14 residues long. Trimming removed 6 bases from V and 4 bases from J; junction bases left unmatched: 6. Germline lookup yields CDR1 WSHSY and CDR2 SAAADI. The CDR3: CASSSSGGYYEQYF. DNA of the CDR3: TGCGCCAGCAGCTCTAGCGGGGGTTATTACGAGCAGTACTTC.

This sequence joins TRBV30 and TRBJ2-5, with D tentatively TRBD1 (6 bases). Germline CDR1 reads GTSNPN; CDR2 reads SVGIG (reference sequence). The ends were cut back, 0 bases at V and 4 bases at J, with 9 bases in the middle. The CDR3 loop spans 13 amino acids. CDR3 DNA sequence: TGTGCCTGGAGTGTACTCAGGGGAGAGACCCAGTACTTC. It codes for CAWSVLRGETQYF.

The rearrangement links TRBV7-6 to TRBJ2-3; 8 positions match TRBD2. The V gene end was trimmed by 3 bases and the J gene end by 6 bases; junction bases not matched to a gene: 8. The CDR3 runs to 15 residues. Germline V gives CDR1 SGHVS, CDR2 FNYEAQ. The CDR3 spells CASSLVGGEGDTQYF. CDR3 sequence (DNA): TGTGCCAGCAGCTTGGTCGGGGGGGAGGGGGATACGCAGTATTTT.

In this sample, this clone turned up a few times. The chain couples TRBV7-3 to TRBJ2-1; possible D gene TRBD2, 7 bases. Germline V gives CDR1 SGHTA, CDR2 FQGTGA. The CDR3 contains 15 residues. Trimming shortened V by 1 base and J by 8 bases, and 15 bases separated the two germline ends. The CDR3 loop reads CASSLRGGPGDEQFF. For the CDR3, the DNA is TGTGCCAGCAGCTTAAGGGGGGGGCCGGGGGATGAGCAGTTCTTC.

J is TRBJ2-7 and V is TRBV6-1, with TRBD1 identical over 9 bases. There are 14 residues in the CDR3. V shed 4 bases, J shed 3 bases, and the junction held 4 bases outside the gene matches. Looked up from germline, CDR1 is MNHNS and CDR2 is SASEGT. CDR3 loop: CASSGTGEVYEQYF. CDR3 nucleotides: TGTGCCAGCAGTGGGACAGGGGAGGTCTACGAGCAGTACTTC.

This clone was observed once. The junction and the germline gene differ at one end; a read error may be behind it. This rearrangement joins TRBV5-5 to TRBJ1-1; D ambiguous. The CDR3 contains 13 residues. Germline CDR1 SGHKS, CDR2 YYEKEE (reference sequence). The DNA for the CDR3 is TGTGCCGGCCGGAGCCGGTTGAACACTGAAACTTTCTTT. It codes for CAGRSRLNTETFF.

This chain links TRBV5-4 with TRBJ2-5; maybe TRBD2 (6 bases). The J call is uncertain, as TRBJ2-7 better fits the DNA end. The CDR3 consists of 16 residues. Germline V lookup: CDR1 SGHNT, CDR2 YYREEE (reference sequence). The CDR3 nucleotides are TGTGCCAGCAGCTTAGGTGGGGGACTTAGGACGTACGAGCAGTACTTC. Encoded protein: CASSLGGGLRTYEQYF.

This chain uses TRBV5-1 with TRBJ2-5, with D tentatively TRBD2 (6 bases). The CDR3 totals 15 residues. CDR1 SGHRS and CDR2 YFSETQ come from the germline V gene. V dropped 0 bases and J dropped 5 bases, with 14 bases sitting between them. CDR3: CASSLAGPAGETQYF. CDR3 DNA sequence: TGCGCCAGCAGCTTGGCGGGACCCGCGGGGGAGACCCAGTACTTC.